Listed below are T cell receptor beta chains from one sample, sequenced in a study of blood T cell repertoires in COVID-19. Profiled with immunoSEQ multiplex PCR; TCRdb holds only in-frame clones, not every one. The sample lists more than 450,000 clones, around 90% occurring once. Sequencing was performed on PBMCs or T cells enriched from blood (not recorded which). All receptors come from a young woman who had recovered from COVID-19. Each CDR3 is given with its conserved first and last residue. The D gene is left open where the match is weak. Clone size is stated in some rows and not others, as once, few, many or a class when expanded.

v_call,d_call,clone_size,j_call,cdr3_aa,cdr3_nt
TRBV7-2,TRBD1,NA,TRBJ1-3,CASSKPGQGNTIYF,TGTGCCAGCAGCAAACCGGGACAGGGAAACACCATATATTTT
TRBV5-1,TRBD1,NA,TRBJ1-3,CASSLAQTGAGNTIYF,TGCGCCAGCAGCTTGGCCCAGACAGGGGCTGGAAACACCATATATTTT
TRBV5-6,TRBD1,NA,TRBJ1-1,CASSFQGARNTEAFF,TGTGCCAGCAGCTTCCAGGGGGCAAGGAACACTGAAGCTTTCTTT
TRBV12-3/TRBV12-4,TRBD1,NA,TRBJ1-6,CASTGQGNSPLHF,TGTGCCAGCACGGGACAGGGAAATTCACCCCTCCACTTT
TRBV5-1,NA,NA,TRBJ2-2,CASSFGTGQIGELFF,TGCGCCAGCAGCTTTGGAACAGGGCAAATCGGGGAGCTGTTTTTT
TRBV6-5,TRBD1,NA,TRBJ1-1,CASSLPGTGSPEAFF,TGTGCCAGCAGTTTGCCCGGGACAGGGTCGCCTGAAGCTTTCTTT
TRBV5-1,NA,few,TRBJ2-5,CASSLGNQETQYF,TGCGCCAGCAGCTTGGGTAACCAAGAGACCCAGTACTTC
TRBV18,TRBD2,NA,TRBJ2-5,CASSPSGLQETQYF,TGTGCCAGCTCACCCTCGGGACTACAAGAGACCCAGTACTTC
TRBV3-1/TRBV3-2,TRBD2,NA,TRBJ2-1,CASSPSSGAYNEQFF,TGTGCCAGCAGCCCCTCGAGCGGGGCGTACAATGAGCAGTTCTTC
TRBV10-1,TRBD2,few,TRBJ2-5,CASSPTSGAGGTQYF,TGCGCCAGCAGTCCGACTAGCGGGGCTGGAGGGACCCAGTACTTC
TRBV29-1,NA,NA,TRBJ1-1,CSVEESPGTEAFF,TGCAGCGTTGAAGAATCCCCAGGGACTGAAGCTTTCTTT
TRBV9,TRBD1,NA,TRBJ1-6,CASSAGDRGSPLHF,TGTGCCAGCAGCGCCGGGGACAGGGGTTCACCCCTCCACTTT
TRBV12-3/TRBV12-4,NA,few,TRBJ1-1,CASSQGQNTEAFF,TGTGCCAGCAGTCAGGGACAGAACACTGAAGCTTTCTTT
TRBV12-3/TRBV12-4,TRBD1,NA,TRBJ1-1,CASRVQGDTEAFF,TGTGCCAGCAGAGTTCAGGGGGACACTGAAGCTTTCTTT
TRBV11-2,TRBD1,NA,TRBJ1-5,CASSFLGQGAVRSNQPQHF,TGTGCCAGCAGCTTTCTCGGACAGGGGGCTGTACGTAGCAATCAGCCCCAGCATTTT
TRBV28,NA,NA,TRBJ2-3,CASTLGAVQRDTQYF,TGTGCCAGCACCCTGGGGGCAGTCCAGAGAGATACGCAGTATTTT
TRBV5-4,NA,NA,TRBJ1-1,CASSVGGEANTEAFF,TGTGCCAGCAGTGTGGGAGGGGAGGCGAACACTGAAGCTTTCTTT
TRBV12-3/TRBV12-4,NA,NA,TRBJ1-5,CASSLAAGYPQHF,TGTGCCAGCAGTTTAGCGGCGGGGTACCCCCAGCATTTT
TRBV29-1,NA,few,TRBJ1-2,CSVDVKGVGYTF,TGCAGCGTTGATGTTAAGGGGGTCGGCTACACCTTC
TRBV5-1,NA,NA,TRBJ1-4,CASSLVPGTNEKLFF,TGCGCCAGCAGCTTGGTCCCGGGAACTAATGAAAAACTGTTTTTT
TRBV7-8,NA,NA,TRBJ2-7,CASSLGSYEQYF,TGTGCCAGCAGCTTAGGTAGCTACGAGCAGTACTTC
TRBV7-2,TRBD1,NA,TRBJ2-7,CASRRQGRDEQYF,TGTGCCAGCAGGCGACAGGGGCGGGACGAGCAGTACTTC
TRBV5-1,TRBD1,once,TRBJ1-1,CASSSGQVNTEAFF,TGCGCCAGCAGCTCCGGACAGGTTAACACTGAAGCTTTCTTT
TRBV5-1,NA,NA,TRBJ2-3,CASFNTDTQYF,TGCGCCAGTTTCAACACAGATACGCAGTATTTT
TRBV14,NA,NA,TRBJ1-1,CASSLRLGTEAFF,TGTGCCAGCAGCCTTAGACTCGGGACTGAAGCTTTCTTT
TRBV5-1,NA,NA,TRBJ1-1,CASSHMAGGTEAFF,TGCGCCAGCAGCCACATGGCGGGAGGAACTGAAGCTTTCTTT
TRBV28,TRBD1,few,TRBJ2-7,CASKRTGWHEQYF,TGTGCCAGCAAGCGGACAGGGTGGCACGAGCAGTACTTC
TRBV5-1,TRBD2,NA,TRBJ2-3,CASSFSSGGQDTQYF,TGCGCCAGCAGCTTTTCTAGCGGGGGACAAGATACGCAGTATTTT
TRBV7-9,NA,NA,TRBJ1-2,CASSFTGQSNYGYTF,TGTGCCAGCAGCTTCACCGGACAGTCCAACTATGGCTACACCTTC
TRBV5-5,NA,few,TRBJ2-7,CASRKQAGSDEQYF,TGTGCCAGCAGGAAACAGGCGGGATCCGACGAGCAGTACTTC
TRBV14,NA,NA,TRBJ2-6,CASSQQGGLAGANVLTF,TGTGCCAGCAGCCAACAGGGGGGACTTGCGGGGGCCAACGTCCTGACTTTC
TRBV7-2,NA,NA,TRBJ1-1,CASSSLGGGNTEAFF,TGTGCCAGCAGCTCCCTTGGGGGAGGGAACACTGAAGCTTTCTTT
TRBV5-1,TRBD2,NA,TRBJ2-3,CASSLGSSGFTDTQYF,TGCGCCAGCAGCTTGGGGTCTAGCGGCTTCACAGATACGCAGTATTTT
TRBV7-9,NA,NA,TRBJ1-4,CASSLASRGEKLFF,TGTGCCAGCAGCTTAGCGAGCAGGGGAGAAAAACTGTTTTTT
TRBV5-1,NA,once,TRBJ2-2,CASKGALGAGELFF,TGCGCCAGCAAAGGGGCGCTTGGGGCCGGGGAGCTGTTTTTT
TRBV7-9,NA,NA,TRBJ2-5,CASSLGAEETQYF,TGTGCCAGCAGCTTGGGGGCAGAAGAGACCCAGTACTTC
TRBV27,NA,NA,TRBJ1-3,CASSLSGSGRPGNTIYF,TGTGCCAGCAGTTTATCGGGTTCAGGGCGGCCTGGAAACACCATATATTTT
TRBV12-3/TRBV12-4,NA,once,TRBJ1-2,CASTSGGLYGYTF,TGTGCCAGCACCTCCGGGGGGCTCTATGGCTACACCTTC
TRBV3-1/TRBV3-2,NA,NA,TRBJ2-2,CASSQTNTGELFF,TGTGCCAGCAGCCAAACTAACACCGGGGAGCTGTTTTTT
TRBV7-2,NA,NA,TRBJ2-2,CASSPPEVVAGGELFF,TGTGCCAGCAGCCCCCCGGAGGTGGTAGCCGGCGGGGAGCTGTTTTTT
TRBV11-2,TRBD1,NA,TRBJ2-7,CASKTTGTGLLEQYF,TGTGCCAGCAAAACGACCGGGACAGGGCTTCTCGAGCAGTACTTC
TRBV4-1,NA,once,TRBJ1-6,CASSQEQLSYNSPLHF,TGCGCCAGCAGCCAAGAACAGTTATCCTATAATTCACCCCTCCACTTT
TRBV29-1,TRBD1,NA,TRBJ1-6,CSVATGLGSPLHF,TGCAGCGTTGCGACAGGGTTGGGCTCACCCCTCCACTTT
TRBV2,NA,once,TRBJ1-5,CASSGSQGRSGPQHF,TGTGCCAGCAGTGGGAGTCAAGGGAGGTCTGGGCCCCAGCATTTT